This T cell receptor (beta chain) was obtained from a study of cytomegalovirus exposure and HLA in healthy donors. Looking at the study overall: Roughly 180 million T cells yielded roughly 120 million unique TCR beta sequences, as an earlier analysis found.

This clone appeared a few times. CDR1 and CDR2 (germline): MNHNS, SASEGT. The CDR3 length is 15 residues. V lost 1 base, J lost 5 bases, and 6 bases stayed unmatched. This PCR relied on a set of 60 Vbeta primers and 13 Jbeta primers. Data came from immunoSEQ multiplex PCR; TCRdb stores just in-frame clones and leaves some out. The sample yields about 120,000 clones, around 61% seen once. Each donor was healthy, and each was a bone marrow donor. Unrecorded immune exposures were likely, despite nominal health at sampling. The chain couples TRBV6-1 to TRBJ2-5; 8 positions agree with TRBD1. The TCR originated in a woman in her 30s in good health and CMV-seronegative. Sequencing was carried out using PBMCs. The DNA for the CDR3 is TGTGCCAGCAGTGAAGGACAGGGGACCAGTGAGACCCAGTACTTC. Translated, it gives CASSEGQGTSETQYF.